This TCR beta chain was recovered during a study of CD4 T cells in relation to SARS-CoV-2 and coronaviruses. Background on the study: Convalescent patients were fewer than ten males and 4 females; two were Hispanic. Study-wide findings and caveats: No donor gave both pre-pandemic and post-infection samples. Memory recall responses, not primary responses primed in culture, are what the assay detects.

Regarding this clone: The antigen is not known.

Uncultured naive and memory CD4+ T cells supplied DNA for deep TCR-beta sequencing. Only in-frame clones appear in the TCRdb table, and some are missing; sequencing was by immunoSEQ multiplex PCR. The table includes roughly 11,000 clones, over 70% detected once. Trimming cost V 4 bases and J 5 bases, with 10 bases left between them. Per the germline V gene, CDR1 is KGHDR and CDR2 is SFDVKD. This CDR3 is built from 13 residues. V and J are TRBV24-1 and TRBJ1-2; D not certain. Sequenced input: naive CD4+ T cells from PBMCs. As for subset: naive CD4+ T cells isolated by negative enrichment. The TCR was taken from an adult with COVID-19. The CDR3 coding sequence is TGTGCCACCAGTGAAAAGTCTGATTATGGCTACACCTTC. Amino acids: CATSEKSDYGYTF.